The rows below give T cell receptor beta chains drawn from one sample of a study of T cell responses to AZD1222 COVID-19 vaccine. Only in-frame clones appear in the TCRdb table, and some are missing; sequencing was by immunoSEQ multiplex PCR. This table has 140,000 to 150,000 clones, roughly nine tenths appearing once. The input for sequencing was peripheral blood, taken 28 days after the second dose of the MenACWY control vaccine. The origin of the receptors is an adult who received the MenACWY meningococcal vaccine as a control. Both conserved end residues are part of each CDR3. A D gene is named only where the DNA matches it firmly. The listing skips clone size in some rows; elsewhere it reads once, few, many or a size class.

abundance	v_gene	j_gene	d_gene	CDR3nt	CDR3aa
once	TRBV5-4	TRBJ2-7	.	TGTGCCAGCAGCTTGGGGACAGAAACCTACGAGCAGTACTTC	CASSLGTETYEQYF
.	TRBV5-1	TRBJ1-1	.	TGCGCCAGCACGGGTATGAACACTGAAGCTTTCTTT	CASTGMNTEAFF
.	TRBV9	TRBJ1-3	.	TGTGCCAGCAGCGTAGATAGGGGACCAGGAAACACCATATATTTT	CASSVDRGPGNTIYF
.	TRBV6-2/TRBV6-3	TRBJ2-7	TRBD2	TGTGCCAGCAGCCACCCGGGACTAGCGGTTTACGAGCAGTACTTC	CASSHPGLAVYEQYF
.	TRBV10-3	TRBJ2-5	TRBD1	TGTGCCATCAGTGGGGGACAGGGGATCGAGACCCAGTACTTC	CAISGGQGIETQYF
.	TRBV5-1	TRBJ2-1	TRBD2	TGCGCCAGCAGCTTTCTACTAGCGGGAGGGAACAATGAGCAGTTCTTC	CASSFLLAGGNNEQFF
.	TRBV19	TRBJ2-7	TRBD2	TGTGCCAGTAGTCGCGGACTAGCGGGGGGAACCTACGAGCAGTACTTC	CASSRGLAGGTYEQYF
.	TRBV4-3	TRBJ2-3	.	TGCGCCAGCAGCCAAGAACCGGGACCCAGCACAGATACGCAGTATTTT	CASSQEPGPSTDTQYF
.	TRBV15	TRBJ2-2	.	TGTGCCACCAGCAGAGATTGGGACACCGGGGAGCTGTTTTTT	CATSRDWDTGELFF
.	TRBV19	TRBJ2-2	.	TGTGCCAGTAGTCGAGGGGGTAATAACGGGGAGCTGTTTTTT	CASSRGGNNGELFF
.	TRBV4-3	TRBJ2-6	.	TGCGCCAGCAGCCACGTAAGCTCTGGGGCCAACGTCCTGACTTTC	CASSHVSSGANVLTF
.	TRBV28	TRBJ2-7	TRBD2	TGTGCCACCGGGGCTAGCGGGACCCACTACGAGCAGTACTTC	CATGASGTHYEQYF
.	TRBV11-1	TRBJ2-2	.	TGTGCCAGCAGCTTAGACGCGACCAACACCGGGGAGCTGTTTTTT	CASSLDATNTGELFF
.	TRBV19	TRBJ2-7	.	TGTGCCAGTAGTATAGTCCAGGGAGGCGGCGAGCAGTACTTC	CASSIVQGGGEQYF
.	TRBV7-2	TRBJ2-2	.	TGTGCCAGCAGCACCTATGGCACCGGGGAGCTGTTTTTT	CASSTYGTGELFF
.	TRBV11-1	TRBJ1-6	.	TGTGCCAGCAGCTTAGCGCTGTCAGGAGATTCACCCCTCCACTTT	CASSLALSGDSPLHF
.	TRBV27	TRBJ2-6	TRBD1	TGTGCCACCCGCGGACAGGGAAGGTCTGGGGCCAACGTCCTGACTTTC	CATRGQGRSGANVLTF
.	TRBV27	TRBJ1-4	.	TGTGCCAGCAGTTTAAGTTCCGGGGCCCCTAATGAAAAACTGTTTTTT	CASSLSSGAPNEKLFF
.	TRBV30	TRBJ1-4	.	TGTGCCTGGAGTTTCCGGGTCCACCCAGAAAAACTGTTTTTT	CAWSFRVHPEKLFF
.	TRBV28	TRBJ2-3	.	TGTGCCAGCAGTCCACAGGGATCGGGCACAGATACGCAGTATTTT	CASSPQGSGTDTQYF
.	TRBV6-2/TRBV6-3	TRBJ2-1	TRBD1	TGTGCCAGCAGTCGCCGGGACAGATACAATGAGCAGTTCTTC	CASSRRDRYNEQFF
.	TRBV4-3	TRBJ1-4	.	TGCGCCAGCAGCCAAGTGGGGTCGGCAACTAATGAAAAACTGTTTTTT	CASSQVGSATNEKLFF
.	TRBV19	TRBJ1-6	.	TGTGCCAGTAGGTCGATCAGCGATTCACCCCTCCACTTT	CASRSISDSPLHF
.	TRBV9	TRBJ1-3	.	TGTGCCAGCAGCCAAACTGGACAGTTCTCTGGAAACACCATATATTTT	CASSQTGQFSGNTIYF
.	TRBV19	TRBJ1-4	.	TGTGCCAGTAGCCCGGGACATTCAACTAATGAAAAACTGTTTTTT	CASSPGHSTNEKLFF
.	TRBV29-1	TRBJ2-7	TRBD2	TGCAGCGTTGAAAAGGCCGGGAGGGGATTCGAGCAGTACTTC	CSVEKAGRGFEQYF
.	TRBV11-3	TRBJ2-7	.	TGTGCCAGCAGCCACGGACCGAACTTTGGGCAGTACTTC	CASSHGPNFGQYF
.	TRBV12-3/TRBV12-4	TRBJ2-7	TRBD2	TGTGCCAGCAGTTTCACGGGGGGCGAGCAGTACTTC	CASSFTGGEQYF
.	TRBV4-3	TRBJ2-7	TRBD1	TGCGCCAGCAGCCACAGCCGGGACAGGGGCTACGAGCAGTACTTC	CASSHSRDRGYEQYF
.	TRBV19	TRBJ1-2	TRBD1	TGTGCCAGTAGCCCGGGACAGGGGAACTATGGCTACACCTTC	CASSPGQGNYGYTF
.	TRBV2	TRBJ2-5	TRBD1	TGTGCCAGCAGTAGGGACAGGGGGCAGGAGACCCAGTACTTC	CASSRDRGQETQYF